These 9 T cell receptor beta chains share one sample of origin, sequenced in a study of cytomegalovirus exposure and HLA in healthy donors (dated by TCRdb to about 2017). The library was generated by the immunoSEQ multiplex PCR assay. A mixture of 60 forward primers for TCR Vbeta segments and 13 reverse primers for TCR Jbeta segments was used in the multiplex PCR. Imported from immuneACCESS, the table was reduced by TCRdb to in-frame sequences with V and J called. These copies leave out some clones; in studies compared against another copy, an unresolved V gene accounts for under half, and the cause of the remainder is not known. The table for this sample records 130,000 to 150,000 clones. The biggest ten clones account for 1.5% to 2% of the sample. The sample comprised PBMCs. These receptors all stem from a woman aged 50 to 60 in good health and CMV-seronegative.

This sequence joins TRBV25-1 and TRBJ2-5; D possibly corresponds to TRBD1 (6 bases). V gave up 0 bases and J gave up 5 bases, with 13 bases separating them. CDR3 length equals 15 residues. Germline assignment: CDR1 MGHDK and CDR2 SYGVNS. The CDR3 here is CASSEYGQGRETQYF. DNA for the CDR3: TGTGCCAGCAGTGAATATGGGCAGGGGCGGGAGACCCAGTACTTC.

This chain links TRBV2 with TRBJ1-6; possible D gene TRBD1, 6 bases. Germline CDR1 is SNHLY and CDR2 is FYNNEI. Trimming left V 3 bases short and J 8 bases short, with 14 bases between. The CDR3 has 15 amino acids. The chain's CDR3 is CASSDRTENYSPLHF. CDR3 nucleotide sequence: TGTGCCAGCAGTGACCGGACAGAAAATTATTCACCCCTCCACTTT.

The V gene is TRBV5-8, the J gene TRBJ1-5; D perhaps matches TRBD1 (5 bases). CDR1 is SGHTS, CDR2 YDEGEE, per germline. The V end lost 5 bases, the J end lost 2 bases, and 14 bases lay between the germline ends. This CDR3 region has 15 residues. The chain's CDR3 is CASSSGTGGNQPQHF. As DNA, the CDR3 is TGTGCCAGCAGTTCCGGGACTGGCGGCAATCAGCCCCAGCATTTT.

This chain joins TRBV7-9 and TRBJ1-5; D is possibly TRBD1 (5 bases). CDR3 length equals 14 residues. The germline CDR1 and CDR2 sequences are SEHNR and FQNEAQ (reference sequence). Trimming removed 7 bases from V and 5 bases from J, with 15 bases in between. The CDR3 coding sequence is TGTGCCAGCACCCCGCCGGGGGGGGATCAGCCCCAGCATTTT. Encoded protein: CASTPPGGDQPQHF. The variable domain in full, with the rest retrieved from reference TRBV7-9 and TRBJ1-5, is DTGVSQNPRHKITKRGQNVTFRCDPISEHNRLYWYRQTLGQGPEFLTYFQNEAQLEKSRLLSDRFSAERPKGSFSTLEIQRTEQGDSAMYLCASTPPGGDQPQHFGDGTRLSIL.

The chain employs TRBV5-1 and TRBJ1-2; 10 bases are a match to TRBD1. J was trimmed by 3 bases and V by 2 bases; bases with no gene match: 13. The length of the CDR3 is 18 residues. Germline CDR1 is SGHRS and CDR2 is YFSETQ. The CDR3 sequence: CASSLAGTGVGVDYGYTF. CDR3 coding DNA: TGCGCCAGCAGCTTAGCCGGGACAGGGGTCGGTGTGGACTATGGCTACACCTTC. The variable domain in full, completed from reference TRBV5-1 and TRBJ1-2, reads KAGVTQTPRYLIKTRGQQVTLSCSPISGHRSVSWYQQTPGQGLQFLFEYFSETQRNKGNFPGRFSGRQFSNSRSEMNVSTLELGDSALYLCASSLAGTGVGVDYGYTFGSGTRLTVV.

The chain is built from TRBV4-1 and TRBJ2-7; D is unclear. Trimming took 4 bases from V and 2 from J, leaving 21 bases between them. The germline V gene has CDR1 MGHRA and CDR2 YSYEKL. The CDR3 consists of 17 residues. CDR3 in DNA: TGCGCCAGCAGCCTTACCCCTCAGGCTGCCGTTGCCTACGAGCAGTACTTC. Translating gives CASSLTPQAAVAYEQYF.

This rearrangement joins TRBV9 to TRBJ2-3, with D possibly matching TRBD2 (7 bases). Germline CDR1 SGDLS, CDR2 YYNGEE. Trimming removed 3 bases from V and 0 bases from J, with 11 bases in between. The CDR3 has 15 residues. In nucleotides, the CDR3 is TGTGCCAGCAGCGAAGGGGGGGCCAGCACAGATACGCAGTATTTT. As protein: CASSEGGASTDTQYF.

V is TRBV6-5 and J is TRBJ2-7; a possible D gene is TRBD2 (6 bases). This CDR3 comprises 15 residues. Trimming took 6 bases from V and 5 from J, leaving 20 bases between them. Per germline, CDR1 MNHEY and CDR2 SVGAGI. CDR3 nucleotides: TGTGCCAGCAGCGCGGGGCTTGGGGACTCTGACGAGCAGTACTTC. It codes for CASSAGLGDSDEQYF.

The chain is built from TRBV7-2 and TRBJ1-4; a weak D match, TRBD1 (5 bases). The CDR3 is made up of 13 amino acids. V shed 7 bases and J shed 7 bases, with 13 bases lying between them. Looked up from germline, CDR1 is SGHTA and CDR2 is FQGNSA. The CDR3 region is CASTPGYAEKLFF. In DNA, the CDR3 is TGTGCCAGCACCCCAGGGTACGCTGAAAAACTGTTTTTT.